Detailed here is one T cell receptor beta chain. Its antigen is still unknown. This record comes from a study of T cell responses to AZD1222 COVID-19 vaccine. Points from the study as a whole: No day 14 peak samples; only post-peak repertoires were characterized.

Samples with a second dose at about 4 or about 12 weeks were pooled together. This CDR3 comprises 12 residues. V was cut by 5 bases and J by 2 bases, with 6 bases left in between. Germline CDR1 reads MNHEY; CDR2 reads SVGAGI. The repertoire was sequenced with immunoSEQ multiplex PCR; TCRdb's copy has only in-frame clones and lacks some. Of about 200,000 clones in the sample, 85% to 95% were seen once. This TCR came from an adult who received the AZD1222 COVID-19 vaccine. The sequenced sample was peripheral blood, obtained 28 days after the second AZD1222 dose. The chain employs TRBV6-5 and TRBJ1-2; tentatively, D is TRBD1 (5 bases). CDR3 loop: CASSRQNYGYTF. The DNA for the CDR3 is TGTGCCAGCAGTCGACAGAACTATGGCTACACCTTC.